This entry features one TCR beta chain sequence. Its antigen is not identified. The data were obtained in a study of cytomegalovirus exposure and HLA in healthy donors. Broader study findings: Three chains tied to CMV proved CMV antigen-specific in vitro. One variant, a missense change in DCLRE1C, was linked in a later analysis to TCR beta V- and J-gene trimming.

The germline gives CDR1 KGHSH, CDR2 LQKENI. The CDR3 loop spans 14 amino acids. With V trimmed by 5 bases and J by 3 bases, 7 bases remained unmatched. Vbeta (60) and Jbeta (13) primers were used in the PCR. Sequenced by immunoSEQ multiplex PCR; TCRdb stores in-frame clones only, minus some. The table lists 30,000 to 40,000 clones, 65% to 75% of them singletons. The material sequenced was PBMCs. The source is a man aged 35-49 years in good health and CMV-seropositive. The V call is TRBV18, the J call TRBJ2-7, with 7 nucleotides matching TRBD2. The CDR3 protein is CASSVSREGYEQYF. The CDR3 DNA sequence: TGTGCCAGCTCAGTGAGCAGGGAGGGCTACGAGCAGTACTTC. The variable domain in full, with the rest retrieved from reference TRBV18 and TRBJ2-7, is NAGVMQNPRHLVRRRGQEARLRCSPMKGHSHVYWYRQLPEEGLKFMVYLQKENIIDESGMPKERFSAEFPKEGPSILRIQQVVRGDSAAYFCASSVSREGYEQYFGPGTRLTVT.